This TCR beta chain was documented in a study of T-cell reconstitution after alpha-beta-depleted transplantation in children. Germline values: CDR1 SQVTM, CDR2 ANQGSEA. V lost 0 bases to trimming and J lost 8 bases, with 18 bases between them. The CDR3 runs to 15 residues. Researchers prepared the TCRbeta library using unique molecular identifiers, the study reports. TCRdb reprocessed the PCR reads with MiXCR, giving one entry per CDR3 protein. The profile shows about 460,000 distinct CDR3 sequences, over 9.5% of them singletons. This chain joins TRBV29-1 and TRBJ2-3, with D possibly TRBD1 on 5 matching bases. The clonotype comes from a female patient aged 2-10 years who had a stem cell transplant for aplastic anemia, so the T cells may come from the graft donor. This specimen was PBMCs, mostly from graft donor cells, taken 180 days after TCRalphabeta/CD19-depleted stem cell transplant. CDR3 in amino acids: CSVEDRVRGLGTQYF. CDR3 DNA sequence: TGCAGCGTTGAAGATCGCGTAAGGGGATTGGGTACGCAGTATTTT.